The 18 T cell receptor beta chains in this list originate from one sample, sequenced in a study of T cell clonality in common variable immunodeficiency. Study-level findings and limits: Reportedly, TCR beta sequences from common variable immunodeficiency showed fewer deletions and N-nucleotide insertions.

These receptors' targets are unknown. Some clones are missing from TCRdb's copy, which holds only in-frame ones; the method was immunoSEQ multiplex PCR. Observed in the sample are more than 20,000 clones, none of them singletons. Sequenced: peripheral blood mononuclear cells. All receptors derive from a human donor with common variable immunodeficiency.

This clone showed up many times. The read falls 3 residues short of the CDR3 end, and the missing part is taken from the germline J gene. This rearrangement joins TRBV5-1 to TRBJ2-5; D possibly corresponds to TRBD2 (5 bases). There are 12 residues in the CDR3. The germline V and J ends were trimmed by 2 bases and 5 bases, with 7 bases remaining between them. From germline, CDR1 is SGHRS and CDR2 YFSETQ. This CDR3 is CASSLLGETQYF. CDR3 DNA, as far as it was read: TGCGCCAGCAGCTTACTAGGGGAGACC. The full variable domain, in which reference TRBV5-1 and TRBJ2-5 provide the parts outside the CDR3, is KAGVTQTPRYLIKTRGQQVTLSCSPISGHRSVSWYQQTPGQGLQFLFEYFSETQRNKGNFPGRFSGRQFSNSRSEMNVSTLELGDSALYLCASSLLGETQYFGPGTRLLVL.

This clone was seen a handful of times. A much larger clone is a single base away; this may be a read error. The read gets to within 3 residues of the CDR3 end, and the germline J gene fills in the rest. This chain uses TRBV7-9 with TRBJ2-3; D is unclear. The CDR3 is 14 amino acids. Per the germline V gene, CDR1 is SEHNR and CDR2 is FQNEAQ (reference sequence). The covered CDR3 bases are TGTTCCAGCAGCTTTGAGGCTCGCACAGATACG. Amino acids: CSSSFEARTDT. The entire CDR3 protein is CSSSFEARTDTQYF.

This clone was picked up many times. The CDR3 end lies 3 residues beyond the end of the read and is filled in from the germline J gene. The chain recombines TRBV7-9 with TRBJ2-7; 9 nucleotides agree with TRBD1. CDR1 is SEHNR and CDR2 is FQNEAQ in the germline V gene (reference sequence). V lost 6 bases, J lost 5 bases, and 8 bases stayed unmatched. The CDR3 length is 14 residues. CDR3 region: CASSTGTGIDEQYF. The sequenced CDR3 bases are TGTGCCAGCAGTACCGGGACAGGGATCGACGAG.

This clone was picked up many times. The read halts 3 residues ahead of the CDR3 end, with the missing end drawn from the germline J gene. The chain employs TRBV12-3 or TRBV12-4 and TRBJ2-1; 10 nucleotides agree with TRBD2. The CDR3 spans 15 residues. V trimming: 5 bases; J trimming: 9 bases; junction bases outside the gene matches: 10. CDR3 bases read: TGTGCCAGCAGTCTTAGGGCTAGCGGGGGTGGTGAG. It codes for CASSLRASGGGE. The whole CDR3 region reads CASSLRASGGGEQFF.

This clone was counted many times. Incomplete CDR3 DNA: TGTGCCACCAATACAATGACAGTCCGCACTGAA. Protein product: CATNTMTVRTE. The full CDR3 reads CATNTMTVRTEAFF. J is TRBJ1-1 and V is TRBV5-4, with a tentative D call TRBD1 (5 bases). The CDR3 is cut off 3 residues early in the read; its end comes from the germline J gene. Germline CDR1 reads SGHNT; CDR2 reads YYREEE (reference sequence). Trimming took 9 bases from V and 4 from J, leaving 19 bases between them. The CDR3 contains 14 residues.

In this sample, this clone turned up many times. The CDR3 loop reads CASSVRQGGYEQYF. Partial CDR3 DNA: TGCGCCAGCAGCGTTCGACAGGGGGGCTACGAG. The V gene is TRBV4-1, the J gene TRBJ2-7; 9 bases fit TRBD1. The read stops 3 residues short of the end of the CDR3; the missing end is completed from the germline J gene. This CDR3 contains 14 residues. The J segment lost 3 bases and the V segment lost 5 bases, leaving 5 bases of the junction unmatched. Germline lookup yields CDR1 MGHRA and CDR2 YSYEKL.

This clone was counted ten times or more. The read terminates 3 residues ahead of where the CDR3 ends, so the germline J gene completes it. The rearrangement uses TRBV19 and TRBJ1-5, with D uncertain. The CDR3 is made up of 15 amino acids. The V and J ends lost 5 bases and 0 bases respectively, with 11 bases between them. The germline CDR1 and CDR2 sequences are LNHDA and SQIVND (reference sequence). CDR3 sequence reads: CASSPRGYSNQPQHF. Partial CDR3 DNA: TGTGCCAGTAGTCCCCGGGGATATAGCAATCAGCCC.

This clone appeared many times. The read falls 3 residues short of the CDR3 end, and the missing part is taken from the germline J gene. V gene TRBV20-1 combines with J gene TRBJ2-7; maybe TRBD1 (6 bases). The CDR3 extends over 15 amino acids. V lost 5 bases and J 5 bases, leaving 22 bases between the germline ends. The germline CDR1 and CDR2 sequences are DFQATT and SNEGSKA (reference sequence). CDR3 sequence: CSASNAYRVQHEQYF. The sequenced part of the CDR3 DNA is TGCAGTGCTTCAAACGCTTACAGGGTTCAACACGAG.

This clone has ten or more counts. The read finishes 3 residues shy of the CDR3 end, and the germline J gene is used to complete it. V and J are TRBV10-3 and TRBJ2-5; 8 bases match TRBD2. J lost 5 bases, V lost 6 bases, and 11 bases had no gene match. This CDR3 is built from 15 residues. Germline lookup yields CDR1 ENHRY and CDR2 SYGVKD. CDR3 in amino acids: CAISKGRGDGETQYF. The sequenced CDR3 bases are TGTGCCATCAGCAAGGGGCGGGGGGACGGGGAGACC.

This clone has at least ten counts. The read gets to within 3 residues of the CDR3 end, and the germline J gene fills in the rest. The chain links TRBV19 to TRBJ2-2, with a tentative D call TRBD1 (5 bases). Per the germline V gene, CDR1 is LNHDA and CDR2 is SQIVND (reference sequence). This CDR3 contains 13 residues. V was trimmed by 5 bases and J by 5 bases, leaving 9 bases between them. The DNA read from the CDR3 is TGTGCCAGTAGTTTACAGGCTACCGGGGAG. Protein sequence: CASSLQATGE. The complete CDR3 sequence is CASSLQATGELFF.

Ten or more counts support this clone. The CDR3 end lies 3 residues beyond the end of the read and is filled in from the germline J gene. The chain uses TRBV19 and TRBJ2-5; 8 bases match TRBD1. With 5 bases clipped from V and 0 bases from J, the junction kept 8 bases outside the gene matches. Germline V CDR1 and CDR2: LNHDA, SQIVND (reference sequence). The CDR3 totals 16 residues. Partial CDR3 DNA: TGTGCCAGTAGTCTCCGACAGGGGTCCTACCAAGAGACC. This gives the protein CASSLRQGSYQET. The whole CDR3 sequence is CASSLRQGSYQETQYF.

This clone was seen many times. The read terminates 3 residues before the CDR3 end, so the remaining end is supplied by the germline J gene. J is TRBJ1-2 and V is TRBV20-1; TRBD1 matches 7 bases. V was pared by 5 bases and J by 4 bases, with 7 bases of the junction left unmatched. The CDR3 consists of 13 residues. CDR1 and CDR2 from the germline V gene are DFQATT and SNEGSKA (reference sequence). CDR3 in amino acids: CSAVRDRPYGYTF. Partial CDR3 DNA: TGCAGTGCTGTACGGGACAGACCCTATGGC.

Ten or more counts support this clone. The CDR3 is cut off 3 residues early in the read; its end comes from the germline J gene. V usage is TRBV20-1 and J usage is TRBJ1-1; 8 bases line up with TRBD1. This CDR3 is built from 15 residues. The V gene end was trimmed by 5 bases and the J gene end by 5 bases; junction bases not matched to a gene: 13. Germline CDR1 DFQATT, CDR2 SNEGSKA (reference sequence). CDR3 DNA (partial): TGCAGTGCTCTCCCTTCGACAGGGGTTGGGACTGAA. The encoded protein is CSALPSTGVGTE. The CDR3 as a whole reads CSALPSTGVGTEAFF.

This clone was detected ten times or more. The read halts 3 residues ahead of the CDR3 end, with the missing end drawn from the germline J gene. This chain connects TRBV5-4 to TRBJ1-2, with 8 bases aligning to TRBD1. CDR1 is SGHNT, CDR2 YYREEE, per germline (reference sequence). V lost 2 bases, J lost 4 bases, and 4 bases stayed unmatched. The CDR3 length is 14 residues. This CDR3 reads CASSLGQGGYGYTF. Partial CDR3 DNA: TGTGCCAGCAGCTTAGGACAGGGAGGCTATGGC.

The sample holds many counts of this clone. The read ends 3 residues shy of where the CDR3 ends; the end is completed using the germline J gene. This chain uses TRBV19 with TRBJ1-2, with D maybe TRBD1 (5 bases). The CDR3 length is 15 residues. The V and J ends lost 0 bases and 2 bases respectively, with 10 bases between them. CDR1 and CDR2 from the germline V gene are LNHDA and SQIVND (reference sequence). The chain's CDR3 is CASSIDLWGNYGYTF. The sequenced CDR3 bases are TGTGCCAGTAGTATAGATCTATGGGGCAACTATGGC.

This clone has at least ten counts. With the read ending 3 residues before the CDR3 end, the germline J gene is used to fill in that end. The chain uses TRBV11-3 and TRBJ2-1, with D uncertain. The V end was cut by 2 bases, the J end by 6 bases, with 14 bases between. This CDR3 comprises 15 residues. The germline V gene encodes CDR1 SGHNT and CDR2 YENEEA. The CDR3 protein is CASSLSLSSSNEQFF. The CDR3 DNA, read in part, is TGTGCCAGCAGCTTAAGTCTTTCGAGCTCCAATGAG.

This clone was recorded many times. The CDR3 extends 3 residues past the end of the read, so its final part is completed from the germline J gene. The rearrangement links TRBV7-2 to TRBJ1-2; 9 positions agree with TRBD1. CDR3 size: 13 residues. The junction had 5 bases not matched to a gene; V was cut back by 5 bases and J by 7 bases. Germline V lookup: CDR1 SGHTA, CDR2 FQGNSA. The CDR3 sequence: CASSMSDRGGYTF. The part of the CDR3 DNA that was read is TGTGCCAGCAGCATGTCGGACAGGGGTGGC.

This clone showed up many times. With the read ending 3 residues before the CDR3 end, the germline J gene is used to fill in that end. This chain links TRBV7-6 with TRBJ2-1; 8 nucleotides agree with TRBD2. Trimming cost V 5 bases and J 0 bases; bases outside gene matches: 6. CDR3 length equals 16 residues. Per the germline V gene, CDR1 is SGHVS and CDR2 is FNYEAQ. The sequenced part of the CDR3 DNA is TGTGCCAGCAGCACGCGGGCGGGGGGCTCCTACAATGAG. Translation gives CASSTRAGGSYNE. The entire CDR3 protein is CASSTRAGGSYNEQFF.